A single TCR beta chain is shown here with its context. Only in-frame clones appear in the TCRdb table, and some are missing; sequencing was by immunoSEQ multiplex PCR. The sample has 2 million to 3 million clones, approximately 93% seen once. This record belongs to a study of shared clonotypes between healthy human individuals. In germline, CDR1 is MNHEY, CDR2 SVGAGI. V was pared by 0 bases and J by 7 bases, with 9 bases between. The CDR3 length is 14 residues. This clonotype was obtained from a man between 18 and 35 years old in good health. Some clones in this sample may be carry-over from other donors' samples. The sample was naive CD4+ T cells from PBMCs. As for subset: CD45RA+ positively selected. This chain uses TRBV6-5 with TRBJ2-2; possibly TRBD1 for D (5 bases). As DNA, the CDR3 is TGTGCCAGCAGTTACTCCAGGGTGAACGGGGAGCTGTTTTTT. It codes for CASSYSRVNGELFF.